This T cell receptor (beta chain) comes out of a study of T cell responses to AZD1222 COVID-19 vaccine. Germline V CDR1 and CDR2: SNHLY, FYNNEI. V lost 6 bases to trimming and J lost 2 bases, with 8 bases between them. The CDR3 spans 12 residues. Assay used: immunoSEQ multiplex PCR; TCRdb lists only in-frame clones, some missing. The table lists nearly 200,000 clones, approximately 93% of them singletons. V gene TRBV2 combines with J gene TRBJ2-7; no definite D call. The specimen comprised peripheral blood, sampled 28 days after the second AZD1222 dose. The source is an adult who received the AZD1222 COVID-19 vaccine. The CDR3 sequence is CASRPDTYEQYF. Written as DNA, the CDR3 is TGTGCCAGCAGGCCCGACACCTACGAGCAGTACTTC. The full variable domain, completed using reference TRBV2 and TRBJ2-7, is EPEVTQTPSHQVTQMGQEVILRCVPISNHLYFYWYRQILGQKVEFLVSFYNNEISEKSEIFDDQFSVERPDGSNFTLKIRSTKLEDSAMYFCASRPDTYEQYFGPGTRLTVT.